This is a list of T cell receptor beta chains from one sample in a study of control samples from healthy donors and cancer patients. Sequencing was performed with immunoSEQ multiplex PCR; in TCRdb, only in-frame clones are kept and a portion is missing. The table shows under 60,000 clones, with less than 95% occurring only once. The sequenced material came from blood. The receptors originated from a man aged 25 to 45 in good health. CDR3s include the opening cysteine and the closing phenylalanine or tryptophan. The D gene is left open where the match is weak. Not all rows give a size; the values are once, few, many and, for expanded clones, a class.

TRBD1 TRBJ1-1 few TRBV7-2 CASSLEASGTAFQTEAFF TGTGCCAGCAGCTTAGAGGCTTCCGGGACAGCGTTTCAAACTGAAGCTTTCTTT
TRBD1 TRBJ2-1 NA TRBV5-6 CASSSQGAGEQFF TGTGCCAGCAGCTCACAGGGGGCCGGTGAGCAGTTCTTC
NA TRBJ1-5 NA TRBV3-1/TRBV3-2 CASSQDNQPQHF TGTGCCAGCAGCCAAGATAATCAGCCCCAGCATTTT
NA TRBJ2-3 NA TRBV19 CASSIELSTDTQYF TGTGCCAGTAGTATTGAACTCTCCACAGATACGCAGTATTTT
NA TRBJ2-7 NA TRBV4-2 CASSHSSSSYEQYF TGTGCCAGCAGCCATTCGTCTAGCTCCTACGAGCAGTACTTC
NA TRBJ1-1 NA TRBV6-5 CASSTGPTTEAFF TGTGCCAGCAGCACAGGGCCGACCACTGAAGCTTTCTTT
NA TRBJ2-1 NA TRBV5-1 CASSLAAGSGSQDREQFF TGCGCCAGCAGCTTGGCCGCCGGGAGCGGGTCCCAGGATAGGGAGCAGTTCTTC
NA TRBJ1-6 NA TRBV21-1 CASSKPPPGYFDNSPLHF TGTGCCAGCAGCAAACCCCCCCCAGGGTATTTCGATAATTCACCCCTCCACTTT
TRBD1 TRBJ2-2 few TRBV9 CASSGRTGTGFTGELFF TGTGCCAGCAGCGGAAGGACCGGGACAGGGTTCACCGGGGAGCTGTTTTTT
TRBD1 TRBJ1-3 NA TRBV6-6 CASAGTASGNTIYF TGTGCCAGCGCCGGGACAGCCTCTGGAAACACCATATATTTT
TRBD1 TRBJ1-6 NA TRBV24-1 CATSAGDRGNSPLHF TGTGCCACCAGTGCTGGGGACAGGGGCAATTCACCCCTCCACTTT
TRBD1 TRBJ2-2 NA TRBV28 CASSPRDRGSDTGELFF TGTGCCAGCAGTCCCCGGGACAGGGGTTCGGACACCGGGGAGCTGTTTTTT
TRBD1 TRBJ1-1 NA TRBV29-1 CSVESGQANTEAFF TGCAGCGTTGAATCGGGACAGGCGAACACTGAAGCTTTCTTT
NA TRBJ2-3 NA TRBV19 CASNWADTQYF TGTGCCAGTAATTGGGCAGATACGCAGTATTTT
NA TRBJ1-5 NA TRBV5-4 CASSSGDQPQHF TGTGCCAGCAGCTCCGGTGATCAGCCCCAGCATTTT
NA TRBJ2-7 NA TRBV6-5 CASRGNQGGSYEQYF TGTGCCAGCAGGGGGAACCAGGGAGGCTCCTACGAGCAGTACTTC
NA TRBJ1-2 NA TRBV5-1 CASRRDNLNYGYTF TGCGCCAGCAGGCGGGACAACTTAAACTATGGCTACACCTTC
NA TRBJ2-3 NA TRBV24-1 CATSATKLAPDTQYF TGTGCCACCAGCGCCACCAAGTTAGCCCCAGATACGCAGTATTTT
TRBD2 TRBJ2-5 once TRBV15 CATSAGRTSGNQETQYF TGTGCCACCAGCGCGGGCCGGACTAGCGGGAACCAAGAGACCCAGTACTTC
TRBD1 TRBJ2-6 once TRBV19 CASTDRDRGSGANVLTF TGTGCCAGTACCGACCGGGACAGGGGGTCTGGGGCCAACGTCCTGACTTTC
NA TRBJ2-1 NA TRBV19 CATNLGTFYNEQFF TGTGCCACGAACCTCGGGACATTCTACAATGAGCAGTTCTTC
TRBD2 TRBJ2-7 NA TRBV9 CASSPASGSPFSYEQYF TGTGCCAGCAGCCCCGCTAGCGGGAGCCCATTCTCCTACGAGCAGTACTTC
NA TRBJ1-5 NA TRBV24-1 CATSDDRYSNQPQHF TGTGCCACCAGTGACGACAGATATAGCAATCAGCCCCAGCATTTT
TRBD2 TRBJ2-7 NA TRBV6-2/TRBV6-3 CASSWTSGGLPYEQYF TGTGCCAGCAGCTGGACTAGCGGGGGGCTCCCATACGAGCAGTACTTC
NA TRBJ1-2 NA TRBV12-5 CASGLPQGSSGYTF TGTGCTAGTGGTTTGCCCCAGGGATCTTCGGGCTACACCTTC
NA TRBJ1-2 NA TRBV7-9 CASSLISRASDYGYTF TGTGCCAGCAGCTTAATATCCAGGGCCAGTGACTATGGCTACACCTTC
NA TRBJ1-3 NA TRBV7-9 CASSPTTISGNTIYF TGTGCCAGCAGCCCAACCACGATCTCTGGAAACACCATATATTTT
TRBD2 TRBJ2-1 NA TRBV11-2 CASSLGPPAGVNNEQFF TGTGCCAGCAGCTTAGGTCCCCCAGCGGGGGTCAACAATGAGCAGTTCTTC
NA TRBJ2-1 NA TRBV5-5 CASSLLNVIGVYNEQFF TGTGCCAGCAGCTTGCTGAACGTGATTGGGGTTTACAATGAGCAGTTCTTC
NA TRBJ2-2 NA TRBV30 CAWNWRGRGGELFF TGTGCCTGGAACTGGCGGGGAAGGGGCGGGGAGCTGTTTTTT
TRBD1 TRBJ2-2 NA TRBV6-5 CASSSGTVNTGELFF TGTGCCAGCAGTTCCGGGACAGTCAACACCGGGGAGCTGTTTTTT
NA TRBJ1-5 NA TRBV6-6 CASKGEQDNQPQHF TGTGCCAGCAAGGGAGAACAGGATAATCAGCCCCAGCATTTT
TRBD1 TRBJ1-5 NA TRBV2 CASSDSRRQGQQPQHF TGTGCCAGCAGTGACTCCCGTCGACAGGGGCAACAGCCCCAGCATTTT
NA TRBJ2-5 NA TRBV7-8 CASSPRRGQETQYF TGTGCCAGCAGCCCTCGGAGAGGGCAAGAGACCCAGTACTTC
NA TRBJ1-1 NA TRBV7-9 CASSLQGAGQAFF TGTGCCAGCAGCTTACAGGGTGCAGGACAGGCTTTCTTT
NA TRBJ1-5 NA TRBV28 CASSPPGSSQPQHF TGTGCCAGCAGTCCTCCGGGTAGTAGTCAGCCCCAGCATTTT
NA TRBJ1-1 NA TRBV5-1 CASSLKFGRRERNTEAFF TGCGCCAGCAGCTTGAAATTCGGCCGGAGGGAAAGGAACACTGAAGCTTTCTTT
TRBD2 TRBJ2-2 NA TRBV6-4 CASSEGGANTGELFF TGTGCCAGCAGTGAGGGGGGGGCGAACACCGGGGAGCTGTTTTTT
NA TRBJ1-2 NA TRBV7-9 CASSLVRENYGYTF TGTGCCAGCAGCTTAGTGAGGGAAAACTATGGCTACACCTTC
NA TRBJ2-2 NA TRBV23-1 CASSQVFRSLNTGELFF TGCGCCAGCAGTCAAGTATTCAGATCATTGAACACCGGGGAGCTGTTTTTT
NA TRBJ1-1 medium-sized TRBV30 CAWRENTEAFF TGTGCCTGGAGAGAGAACACTGAAGCTTTCTTT
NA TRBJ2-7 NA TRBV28 CASSPNPTYEQYF TGTGCCAGCAGTCCCAACCCTACCTACGAGCAGTACTTC
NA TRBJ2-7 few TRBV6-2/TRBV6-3 CASSPPGSALEQYF TGTGCCAGCAGTCCCCCGGGAAGCGCTTTGGAGCAGTACTTC
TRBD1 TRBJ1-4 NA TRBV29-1 CSAMDRTNEKLFF TGCAGCGCCATGGACAGGACTAATGAAAAACTGTTTTTT
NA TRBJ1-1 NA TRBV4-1 CASSHIQTPNTEAFF TGCGCCAGCAGCCACATACAAACTCCAAACACTGAAGCTTTCTTT
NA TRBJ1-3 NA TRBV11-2 CASSRGASGNTIYF TGTGCCAGCAGCAGAGGGGCATCTGGAAACACCATATATTTT
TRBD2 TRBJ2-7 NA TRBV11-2 CASSLGSGTNEQYF TGTGCCAGCAGCTTGGGTAGTGGGACTAACGAGCAGTACTTC
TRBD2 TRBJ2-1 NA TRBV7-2 CASSSLPGLAPADEQFF TGTGCCAGCAGCTCGCTTCCGGGACTAGCGCCGGCGGATGAGCAGTTCTTC
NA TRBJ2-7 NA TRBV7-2 CASRRGGSYEQYF TGTGCCAGCAGGAGGGGGGGATCCTACGAGCAGTACTTC
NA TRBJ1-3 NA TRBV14 CASSGHRAGNTIYF TGTGCCAGCAGCGGACATAGGGCTGGAAACACCATATATTTT
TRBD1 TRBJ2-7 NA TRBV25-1 CASSDPTGELNEQYF TGTGCCAGCAGTGACCCGACAGGGGAACTCAACGAGCAGTACTTC